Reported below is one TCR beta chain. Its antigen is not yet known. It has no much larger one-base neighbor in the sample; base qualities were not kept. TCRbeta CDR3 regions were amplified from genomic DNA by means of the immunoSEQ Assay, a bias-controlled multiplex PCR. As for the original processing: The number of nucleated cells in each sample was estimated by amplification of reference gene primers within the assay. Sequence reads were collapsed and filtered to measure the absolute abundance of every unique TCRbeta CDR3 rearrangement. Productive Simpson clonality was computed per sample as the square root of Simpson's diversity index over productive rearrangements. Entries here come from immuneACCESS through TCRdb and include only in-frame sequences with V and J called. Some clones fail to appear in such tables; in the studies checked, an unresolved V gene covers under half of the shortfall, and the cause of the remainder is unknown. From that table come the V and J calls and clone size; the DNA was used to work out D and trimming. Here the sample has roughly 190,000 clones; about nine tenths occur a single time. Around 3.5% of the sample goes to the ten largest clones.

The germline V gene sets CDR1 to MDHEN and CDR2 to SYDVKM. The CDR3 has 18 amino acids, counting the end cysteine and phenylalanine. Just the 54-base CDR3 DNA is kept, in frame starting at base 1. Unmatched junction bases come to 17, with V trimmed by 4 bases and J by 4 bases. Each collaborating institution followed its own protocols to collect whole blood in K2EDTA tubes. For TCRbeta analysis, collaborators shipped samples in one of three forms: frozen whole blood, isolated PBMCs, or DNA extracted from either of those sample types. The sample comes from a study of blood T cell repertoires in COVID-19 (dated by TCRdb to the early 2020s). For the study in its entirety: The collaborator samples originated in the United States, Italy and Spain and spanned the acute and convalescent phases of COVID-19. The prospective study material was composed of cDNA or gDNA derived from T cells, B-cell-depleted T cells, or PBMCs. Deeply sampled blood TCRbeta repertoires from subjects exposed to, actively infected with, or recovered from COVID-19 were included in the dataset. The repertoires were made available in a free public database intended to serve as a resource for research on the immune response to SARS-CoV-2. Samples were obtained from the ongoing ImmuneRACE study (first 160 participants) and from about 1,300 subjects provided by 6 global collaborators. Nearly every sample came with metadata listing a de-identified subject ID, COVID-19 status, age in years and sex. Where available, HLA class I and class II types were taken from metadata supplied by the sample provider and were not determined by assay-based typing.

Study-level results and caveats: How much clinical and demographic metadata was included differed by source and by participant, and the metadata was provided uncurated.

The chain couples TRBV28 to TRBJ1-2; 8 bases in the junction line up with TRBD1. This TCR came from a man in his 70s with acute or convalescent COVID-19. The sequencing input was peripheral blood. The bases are TGTGCCAGCAGTTCGTTTACAGGGGGGAGGGGTGTCGGCTATGGCTACACCTTC. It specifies CASSSFTGGRGVGYGYTF.